The rows below give T cell receptor beta chains drawn from one sample of a study of blood T cells in healthy people across ages. MiXCR was run by TCRdb on the 5' RACE reads, yielding one entry per CDR3 protein. The table includes hundreds of thousands of distinct CDR3 sequences, approximately 22% detected once. Sequencing was performed on blood. These receptors all come from a man in his sixties or seventies in good health. Both conserved end residues are part of each CDR3. D genes are given only for firm matches. Where a row states a size, it is once, few, many or the class of an expanded clone; other rows omit it.

V	length	D	size	J	DNA	CDR3
TRBV20-1	14	TRBD1	-	TRBJ1-3	TGCAGTGCTAGACCAGACAGGGATGGAAACACCATATATTTT	CSARPDRDGNTIYF
TRBV6-1	14	-	-	TRBJ1-6	TGTGCCAGCAGTGAACAGAACTATAATTCACCCCTCCACTTT	CASSEQNYNSPLHF
TRBV20-1	13	-	-	TRBJ1-2	TGCAGTGCGTACAGGGCGGCAGGCGATGGCTACACCTTC	CSAYRAAGDGYTF
TRBV7-2	15	-	few	TRBJ2-2	TGTGCCAGCAGCTTAGTACTAGGCCGGAGCGGGGAGCTGTTTTTT	CASSLVLGRSGELFF
TRBV5-1	15	-	-	TRBJ2-5	TGCGCCAGCAGCTGGGGGGGCGTAACTAAAGAGACCCAGTACTTC	CASSWGGVTKETQYF
TRBV20-1	12	-	-	TRBJ2-1	TGCAGTGCTCTATTCAGGGGCGCTGAGCAGTTCTTC	CSALFRGAEQFF
TRBV12-3/TRBV12-4	12	-	-	TRBJ2-5	TGTGCCAGCAGATTCAGAGAAGAGACCCAGTACTTC	CASRFREETQYF
TRBV10-3	15	TRBD1	-	TRBJ2-3	TGTGCCATCACTAGGGACAGGGGGGGCACAGATACGCAGTATTTT	CAITRDRGGTDTQYF
TRBV12-3/TRBV12-4	15	-	-	TRBJ2-7	TGTGCCAGCAGTCTCACAGGAGGGGGGGCCTACGAGCAGTACTTC	CASSLTGGGAYEQYF
TRBV7-2	14	-	-	TRBJ1-2	TGTGCCAGCAGCCCCCCCAGATCTAACTATGGCTACACCTTC	CASSPPRSNYGYTF
TRBV29-1	14	-	few	TRBJ2-1	TGCAGCGTTGAATCGGGCAGCTCCTACAATGAGCAGTTCTTC	CSVESGSSYNEQFF
TRBV7-9	14	TRBD2	-	TRBJ2-7	TGTGCCAGCAGCCCACTAGCGAGGGGCTTGCGGCAGTACTTC	CASSPLARGLRQYF
TRBV12-3/TRBV12-4	17	-	-	TRBJ2-3	TGTGCCAGCAGCTTAAGCAAGACTAGACGAAGTACAGATGTGCAGTATTTT	CASSLSKTRRSTDVQYF
TRBV6-5	16	-	-	TRBJ1-6	TGTGCCAGCAGTTACCTCGGAAGGGGCCGTAATCCACCCCTCCACTTT	CASSYLGRGRNPPLHF
TRBV18	16	TRBD2	few	TRBJ2-3	TGTGCCAGCTCACCCAGACTAGCGGGGGGAGAAGATACGCAGTATTTT	CASSPRLAGGEDTQYF
TRBV20-1	16	TRBD2	few	TRBJ2-3	TGCAGTGCTAGAAGTGGGCGGGAGGTCCTCACAGATACGCAGTATTTT	CSARSGREVLTDTQYF
TRBV9	14	-	-	TRBJ1-5	TGTGCCAGCGGACCGGGGAGCAGCAATCAGCCCCAGCATTTT	CASGPGSSNQPQHF
TRBV12-3/TRBV12-4	14	-	few	TRBJ2-7	TGTGCCAGCACTCCTACAGGGTCGCTTCAAGAGCAGTACTTC	CASTPTGSLQEQYF
TRBV20-1	11	-	few	TRBJ2-5	TGCAGTGCGGAGTTGGGTGAGACCCAGTACTTC	CSAELGETQYF
TRBV19	15	TRBD1	few	TRBJ1-6	TGTGCCAGTAGTGCCTCGGGACAGGGGACTTCACCCCTCCACTTT	CASSASGQGTSPLHF
TRBV29-1	12	-	few	TRBJ2-3	TGCAGCGTTGCGGCTACCATAGGTACGCAGTATTTT	CSVAATIGTQYF
TRBV4-1	17	TRBD2	few	TRBJ2-2	TGCGCCAGCAGCCAAGATCGAACGGGACTAGCGGGGTTAGAGCTGTTTTTT	CASSQDRTGLAGLELFF
TRBV12-3/TRBV12-4	16	TRBD1	few	TRBJ1-6	TGTGCCAGCAGTTTAGAAGGGGGCGCCTATAATTCACCCCTCCACTTT	CASSLEGGAYNSPLHF
TRBV11-3	15	TRBD1	-	TRBJ2-3	TGTGCCAGCAGCTTAGGCGGACAGGGGTACGATACGCAGTATTTT	CASSLGGQGYDTQYF
TRBV29-1	14	-	few	TRBJ1-1	TGCAGCGTTGAAAGAAACTGGGTTCGGACTGAAGCTTTCTTT	CSVERNWVRTEAFF
TRBV6-6	17	-	-	TRBJ1-2	TGTGCCAGCAGTATACAGGTTGTAGGCCTCGGTGGCTATGGCTACACCTTC	CASSIQVVGLGGYGYTF
TRBV7-2	14	-	-	TRBJ1-2	TGTGCCAGCAGCGCAGTGCGGACGGCCTATGGCTACACCTTC	CASSAVRTAYGYTF
TRBV20-1	13	TRBD1	few	TRBJ1-5	TGCAGTGCTCTGGACAGGGGGGAACAGCCCCAGCATTTT	CSALDRGEQPQHF
TRBV18	14	-	few	TRBJ2-7	TGTGCCAGCTCACCACAGGGGACCACCTACGAGCAGTACTTC	CASSPQGTTYEQYF
TRBV6-5	14	-	-	TRBJ2-1	TGTGCCAGCAGCGGCGGGCGCTATTACAATGAGCAGTTCTTC	CASSGGRYYNEQFF
TRBV3-1	13	TRBD2	few	TRBJ2-5	TGTGCCAGCCAACCGGGGGGGCAAGAGACCCAGTACTTT	CASQPGGQETQYF
TRBV12-3/TRBV12-4	14	TRBD2	-	TRBJ2-1	TGTGCCAGCAGTCAGAAAACTAGCGTCAATGAGCAGTTCTTC	CASSQKTSVNEQFF
TRBV5-6	15	-	-	TRBJ1-4	TGTGCCAGCAGCTTGATCAGCACCGGCGGTGAAAAACTGTTTTTT	CASSLISTGGEKLFF
TRBV6-6	12	-	few	TRBJ1-2	TGTGCCAGCGTACCCGGACAGAGGAGCTACACCTTC	CASVPGQRSYTF
TRBV6-5	12	-	many	TRBJ2-2	TGTGCCAGCACCAGGGGAACCGGGGAGCTGTTTTTT	CASTRGTGELFF
TRBV7-7	14	-	few	TRBJ2-3	TGTGCCAGCAGCTCGACCTGGGACACAGATACGCAGTATTTT	CASSSTWDTDTQYF
TRBV20-1	11	-	few	TRBJ2-5	TGCAGTGCTAGCGTCCTAGCGATCCAGTACTTC	CSASVLAIQYF
TRBV20-1	15	-	-	TRBJ2-7	TGCAGTGCTAGGGAAACCGGGGGGCGGACCTACGAGCAGTACTTC	CSARETGGRTYEQYF
TRBV13	15	-	once	TRBJ1-1	TGTGCCAGCAGCCCTAATCCGGGGAAACAAACTGAAGCTTTCTTT	CASSPNPGKQTEAFF
TRBV4-3	16	-	few	TRBJ2-1	TGCGCCAGCAGCCAAGTACAGGGTGGCTCCTACAATGAGCAGTTCTTC	CASSQVQGGSYNEQFF
TRBV12-3/TRBV12-4	12	-	many	TRBJ1-4	TGTGCCAGCAGTCCTCAGGGGGAAAAACTGTTTTTT	CASSPQGEKLFF
TRBV15	15	TRBD1	-	TRBJ2-5	TGTGCCACCAGCAGAGATGGACAGGTGGTAGAGACCCAGTACTTC	CATSRDGQVVETQYF
TRBV12-3/TRBV12-4	15	TRBD2	-	TRBJ2-5	TGTGCCAGCACTCCTAGACTAGCGGGTTTCGAGACCCAGTACTTC	CASTPRLAGFETQYF
TRBV7-2	16	-	few	TRBJ2-4	TGTGCCAGCAGACCAAAGGAGCGGAGCTCCAAAAACATTCAGTACTTC	CASRPKERSSKNIQYF
TRBV4-3	13	-	many	TRBJ1-3	TGCGCCAGCAGCCAAAAAGGTCGGACAGTGATGTATTTT	CASSQKGRTVMYF
TRBV20-1	12	-	many	TRBJ1-3	TGCAGTGCTAGCCATCCGGGAAACACCATATATTTT	CSASHPGNTIYF
TRBV29-1	10	-	-	TRBJ1-2	TGCAGCGTGCCGGACGGAGGCTACACCTTC	CSVPDGGYTF
TRBV9	15	-	-	TRBJ2-5	TGTGCCAGCAGCGTAGATATCAGTCCTGGAGAGACCCAGTACTTC	CASSVDISPGETQYF
TRBV18	18	TRBD1	-	TRBJ1-3	TGTGCCAGCTCACCATCACTGACAGGGGGCAGAACTGGAAACACCATATATTTT	CASSPSLTGGRTGNTIYF